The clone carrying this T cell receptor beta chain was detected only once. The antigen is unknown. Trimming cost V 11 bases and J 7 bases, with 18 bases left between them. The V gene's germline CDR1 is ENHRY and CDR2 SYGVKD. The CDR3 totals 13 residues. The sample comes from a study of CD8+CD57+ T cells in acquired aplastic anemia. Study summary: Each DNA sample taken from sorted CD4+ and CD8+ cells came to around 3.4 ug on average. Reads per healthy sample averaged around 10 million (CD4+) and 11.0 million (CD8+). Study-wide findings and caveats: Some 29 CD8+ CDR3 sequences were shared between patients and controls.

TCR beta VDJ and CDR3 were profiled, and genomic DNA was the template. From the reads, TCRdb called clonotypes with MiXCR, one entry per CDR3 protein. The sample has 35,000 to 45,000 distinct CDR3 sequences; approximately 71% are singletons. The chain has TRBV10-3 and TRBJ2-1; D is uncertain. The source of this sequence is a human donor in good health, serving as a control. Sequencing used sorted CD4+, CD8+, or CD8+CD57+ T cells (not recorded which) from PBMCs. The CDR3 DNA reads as TGTGCCGCAGCCACAACGACGCTGAATGAGCAGTTCTTC. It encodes CAAATTTLNEQFF.